This TCR beta chain was identified in a study of CD8+CD57+ T cells in acquired aplastic anemia. Findings and caveats of the study: Significant differences in CD8+ Simpson's diversity were not observed between patients and controls. About 28 sequences, all CD8+ CDR3, were shared between patients and controls.

Genomic DNA, the template, was used for profiling of the TCR beta VDJ and CDR3. One entry per CDR3 protein, called by TCRdb with MiXCR from the reads. The sample shows 300,000 or so distinct CDR3 sequences, about 50% of them seen only once. As regards this clonotype: Its antigen remains unknown.

Germline CDR1 SNHLY, CDR2 FYNNEI. This CDR3 contains 15 residues. Trimming took 2 bases from V and 10 from J; bases not matched to a gene: 8. Sequencing involved patients with CD8+CD57+ cell expansion previously shown by flow cytometry. Among the patients, all had severe acquired aplastic anemia. Patient blood was sampled before any therapy had been received. Specimen: sorted CD4+, CD8+, or CD8+CD57+ T cells (not recorded which) from PBMCs. The clonotype originates from a human donor with aplastic anemia. This chain uses TRBV2 with TRBJ2-1; TRBD2 matches at 10 bases. The CDR3 region is CASSESSGGIGEQFF. The CDR3 coding sequence is TGTGCCAGCAGTGAAAGTAGCGGGGGGATAGGCGAGCAGTTCTTC.